This T cell receptor beta chain was identified during a study of Tregs in tolerant kidney transplant recipients. Study-wide results and limits: Expanding Tregs on activated donor B cells appeared to best identify donor-specific TCRbeta clones. Validation in larger populations is needed because few patients were studied. Biological reproducibility was not directly addressed, but technical replication error appeared minimal.

Unstimulated regulatory T cells (CD4+CD25+CD127-), CD4+CD25- non-regulatory cells, CD4 and CD8 cells were FACS-sorted from thawed PBMCs. Produced via immunoSEQ multiplex PCR; TCRdb's table is partial and in-frame only. The sample yields 240,000 or so clones, more than 65% seen once. The CDR3 length is 17 residues. Germline V gene data show CDR1 as SGHDT and CDR2 as YYEEEE. On this clone: Its antigen is not identified. Mismatch with germline at one junction end may stem from a read error.

Sequencing was carried out using CD4+ T cells from blood. The TCR comes from a human donor in good health. This chain uses TRBV5-6 with TRBJ2-1; possible D gene TRBD2, 6 bases. The CDR3 DNA sequence: TGTGCCAGCAACTTGGGGATAGCGGAAATAATCTACAATGAGCAGTTCTTC. Translated: CASNLGIAEIIYNEQFF.